This T cell receptor (beta chain) is from a study of blood T cells in healthy people across ages. Study-wide results and caveats: Unsorted PBMC input precluded a conclusive naive versus antigen-experienced comparison.

Primers used in a second PCR of about 6 to 11 cycles were a sample-barcoded 5' primer and a J-beta primer mix. Carrying 12 random nucleotides, a template-switch adaptor labeled each individual cDNA molecule. TCRdb redid the calling of the 5' RACE reads with MiXCR, one entry per CDR3 protein. Of 1.5 million to 2 million distinct CDR3 sequences detected, roughly 30% appear once; the ten largest clones hold 7.7%. This clonotype was seen only a few times. Its antigen remains unknown. Trimming took 6 bases from V and 7 from J; bases not matched to a gene: 5. The germline CDR1 and CDR2 sequences are SNHLY and FYNNEI. CDR3 length: 15 amino acids.

This chain uses TRBV2 with TRBJ2-1, with 14 bases identical to TRBD2. The receptor comes from a woman in her thirties in good health. The specimen sequenced was blood. The CDR3 here is CASRTSGGAANEQFF. The CDR3 DNA reads as TGTGCCAGCAGGACTAGCGGGGGGGCAGCGAATGAGCAGTTCTTC.